Listed below are T cell receptor beta chains from one sample, sequenced in a study of preoperative IRX-2 immunotherapy in early breast cancer. Clones were sequenced by immunoSEQ multiplex PCR, and TCRdb holds only the in-frame ones, with some missing. The repertoire holds fewer than 40,000 clones, with nearly 95% as singletons. This specimen was acquired from a patient treated with IRX-2 immunotherapy. The receptor source for this set is a human donor with breast cancer. Both conserved end residues are part of each CDR3. A D gene is named only where the DNA matches it firmly. The size of a clone is reported for some rows only, either as once, few or many, or as a class for expanded clones.

v_gene	j_gene	abundance	d_gene	CDR3aa	CDR3nt
TRBV19	TRBJ1-5	once	TRBD1	CASTVGQVSDQPQHF	TGTGCCAGTACCGTCGGACAGGTCTCGGATCAGCCCCAGCATTTT
TRBV30	TRBJ1-6	once	.	CAWSIREVSPLHF	TGTGCCTGGAGTATCAGGGAGGTATCACCCCTCCACTTT
TRBV18	TRBJ2-7	.	.	CASSPPNPEGTYEQYF	TGTGCCAGCTCACCACCGAATCCAGAGGGAACCTACGAGCAGTACTTC
TRBV6-5	TRBJ1-2	.	TRBD1	CASSYDRDIYGYTF	TGTGCCAGCAGTTACGACAGGGACATCTATGGCTACACCTTC
TRBV11-2	TRBJ1-6	few	TRBD1	CASSHYGQGNSPLHF	TGTGCCAGCAGCCATTATGGACAGGGGAATTCACCCCTCCACTTT
TRBV4-1	TRBJ1-5	.	.	CASSQVSSNQPQHF	TGCGCCAGCAGCCAAGTCTCTAGCAATCAGCCCCAGCATTTT
TRBV5-4	TRBJ1-6	.	.	CASSFAGPPGPLHF	TGTGCCAGCAGCTTCGCAGGCCCTCCCGGTCCCCTCCACTTT
TRBV5-1	TRBJ2-3	.	.	CASSLDGLRTDTQYF	TGCGCCAGCAGCTTGGACGGACTTCGCACAGATACGCAGTATTTT
TRBV18	TRBJ2-5	.	.	CASSPPIQGGQETQYF	TGTGCCAGCTCACCACCGATACAGGGTGGCCAAGAGACCCAGTACTTC
TRBV7-2	TRBJ2-6	.	.	CASSSAVAGISSGANVLTF	TGTGCCAGCAGTTCTGCCGTGGCAGGGATTAGCTCTGGGGCCAACGTCCTGACTTTC
TRBV18	TRBJ2-5	.	TRBD1	CASSLQTGGETQYF	TGTGCCAGCTCACTACAGACAGGGGGAGAGACCCAGTACTTC
TRBV5-1	TRBJ1-2	.	.	CASSLAEGVIYGYTF	TGCGCCAGCAGCTTGGCCGAGGGGGTCATATATGGCTACACCTTC
TRBV7-3	TRBJ2-2	.	.	CASSPQPDRNTGELFF	TGTGCCAGCAGCCCCCAGCCAGACAGGAACACCGGGGAGCTGTTTTTT
TRBV27	TRBJ1-2	.	.	CASSPISPGSYGYTF	TGTGCCAGCAGTCCCATATCCCCTGGGTCCTATGGCTACACCTTC
TRBV2	TRBJ2-1	.	.	CASSELRSHNEQFF	TGTGCCAGCAGTGAGCTGCGGTCCCACAATGAGCAGTTCTTC
TRBV9	TRBJ2-1	.	.	CASSVGTTDTYNEQFF	TGTGCCAGCAGCGTAGGGACAACGGACACCTACAATGAGCAGTTCTTC
TRBV4-3	TRBJ2-5	.	TRBD2	CASSQGLAGGPRETQYF	TGCGCCAGCAGCCAAGGGTTAGCGGGAGGGCCTAGAGAGACCCAGTACTTC
TRBV5-1	TRBJ2-7	once	.	CASSLERAFTYEQYF	TGCGCCAGCAGCTTGGAAAGGGCATTCACCTACGAGCAGTACTTC
TRBV5-6	TRBJ2-7	.	TRBD1	CASSFYKGASYEQYF	TGTGCCAGCAGCTTTTATAAGGGGGCCTCCTACGAGCAGTACTTC
TRBV18	TRBJ1-1	.	.	CASSPYKNTEAFF	TGTGCCAGCTCACCCTACAAGAACACTGAAGCTTTCTTT
TRBV5-1	TRBJ2-7	.	TRBD1	CASSLERGQVHSYEQYF	TGCGCCAGCAGCTTGGAGAGGGGACAGGTGCACTCCTACGAGCAGTACTTC
TRBV19	TRBJ2-7	once	.	CASSSLGAGEYEQYF	TGTGCCAGTAGTTCCCTGGGGGCTGGCGAATACGAGCAGTACTTC
TRBV19	TRBJ1-3	.	TRBD1	CATRDRSGNTIYF	TGTGCCACCCGGGACAGGTCTGGAAACACCATATATTTT
TRBV18	TRBJ2-2	.	.	CASSPNTFTGELFF	TGTGCCAGCTCACCAAACACTTTCACCGGGGAGCTGTTTTTT
TRBV27	TRBJ1-1	.	.	CASSLGPAMNTEAFF	TGTGCCAGCAGTTTAGGTCCAGCCATGAACACTGAAGCTTTCTTT
TRBV18	TRBJ2-7	.	TRBD2	CASSPAGGAYEQYF	TGTGCCAGCTCACCGGCGGGGGGGGCCTACGAGCAGTACTTC
TRBV19	TRBJ1-3	.	.	CASSRSGNPRNTIYF	TGTGCCAGTAGTAGGTCCGGGAATCCCAGAAACACCATATATTTT
TRBV5-8	TRBJ1-3	once	.	CASSSRPPGYSGNTIYF	TGTGCCAGCAGTTCTCGCCCCCCGGGCTATTCTGGAAACACCATATATTTT
TRBV7-3	TRBJ2-1	.	TRBD2	CASGSGGARTNNEQFF	TGTGCCTCCGGGAGCGGGGGGGCTCGAACCAACAATGAGCAGTTCTTC
TRBV7-2	TRBJ2-4	.	TRBD1	CASSPDRGDIQYF	TGTGCCAGCAGCCCAGACAGGGGAGACATTCAGTACTTC
TRBV6-1	TRBJ1-1	.	TRBD1	CASIPRTGNTEAFF	TGTGCCAGCATCCCTCGGACAGGTAACACTGAAGCTTTCTTT
TRBV4-2	TRBJ2-3	.	.	CASSQEPAREGAGTQYF	TGTGCCAGCAGCCAAGAACCCGCCCGGGAAGGGGCGGGTACGCAGTATTTT
TRBV5-5	TRBJ1-5	.	TRBD1	CASSFAGTENQPQHF	TGTGCCAGCAGCTTTGCCGGGACAGAGAATCAGCCCCAGCATTTT
TRBV7-3	TRBJ2-1	.	.	CASSLHGTRPDNEQFF	TGTGCCAGCAGCTTACACGGGACTCGCCCGGACAATGAGCAGTTCTTC
TRBV6-6	TRBJ1-2	.	TRBD1	CATTRGQGGYTF	TGTGCCACCACCAGGGGGCAGGGTGGCTACACCTTC
TRBV6-6	TRBJ2-5	.	TRBD2	CASSYGGGETQYF	TGTGCCAGCAGTTACGGCGGGGGAGAGACCCAGTACTTC
TRBV7-9	TRBJ2-1	.	TRBD1	CASIPPGQGMNEQFF	TGTGCCAGCATTCCACCGGGACAGGGGATGAATGAGCAGTTCTTC
TRBV19	TRBJ2-7	.	TRBD2	CASSIPGRAAYEQYF	TGTGCCAGTAGTATCCCCGGGAGGGCCGCCTACGAGCAGTACTTC
TRBV9	TRBJ2-2	.	TRBD1	CASSPRTGNTGELFF	TGTGCCAGCAGCCCCCGGACAGGGAACACCGGGGAGCTGTTTTTT
TRBV23-1	TRBJ2-7	.	.	CASTKAPSFSTHEQYF	TGCGCCAGCACGAAAGCCCCTAGTTTCAGCACCCACGAGCAGTACTTC
TRBV11-2	TRBJ2-1	.	.	CGSFSGLRNEQFF	TGTGGTTCTTTTAGCGGCCTAAGAAATGAGCAGTTCTTC
TRBV7-8	TRBJ2-7	.	TRBD2	CASSLGGGSSYEQYF	TGTGCCAGCAGCTTAGGGGGGGGGAGCTCCTACGAGCAGTACTTC
TRBV7-3	TRBJ1-2	few	.	CASSLNPGGGYTF	TGTGCCAGCAGCTTAAATCCCGGGGGCGGCTACACCTTC
TRBV27	TRBJ1-2	.	.	CASSPGRTRANYGYTF	TGTGCCAGCAGTCCTGGAAGGACCAGAGCTAACTATGGCTACACCTTC
TRBV6-1	TRBJ2-7	few	TRBD1	CASRQGEVYEQYF	TGTGCCAGCAGACAGGGGGAAGTCTACGAGCAGTACTTC
TRBV7-6	TRBJ2-6	once	.	CASSLAPSGANVLTF	TGTGCCAGCAGCTTAGCGCCCTCTGGGGCCAACGTCCTGACTTTC
TRBV6-6	TRBJ2-1	.	TRBD2	CASRNSGSADNEQFF	TGTGCCAGCAGGAACAGCGGGAGTGCCGACAATGAGCAGTTCTTC
TRBV18	TRBJ2-3	.	TRBD2	CASSRGGSGFTDTQYF	TGTGCCAGCTCCCGCGGCGGTAGCGGGTTCACAGATACGCAGTATTTT
TRBV6-6	TRBJ1-6	.	TRBD1	CASSYSGQMDSPLHF	TGTGCCAGCAGTTACTCGGGACAGATGGATTCACCCCTCCACTTT
TRBV2	TRBJ2-3	.	.	CASSGRGDTQYF	TGTGCCAGCAGTGGGCGCGGGGATACGCAGTATTTT